This T cell receptor (beta chain) was observed in a study of blood T cell repertoires in COVID-19. Study background: Specimens from acute and convalescent COVID-19 originated in the United States, Italy and Spain. T cells, B-cell-depleted T cells, or PBMCs supplied cDNA or gDNA.

The J segment lost 1 base and the V segment lost 3 bases, leaving 0 bases of the junction unmatched. The CDR3 is made up of 14 amino acids. From germline, CDR1 is MNHNS and CDR2 SASEGT. This clone was detected only a few times. Other DNA sequences in the sample encode the same CDR3. Original data processing: Cell counts per sample came from amplifying reference gene primers. The table came from immunoSEQ multiplex PCR; TCRdb's copy has only in-frame clones and leaves some out. V, J and clone size derive from that table, while D and trimming were established from the DNA sequence. The data show under 200,000 clones, with 85% seen just once and approximately 0.99% held by the top ten. Seattle's cohort entered during active infection and was followed longitudinally.

V usage is TRBV6-1 and J usage is TRBJ1-1, with 9 bases fitting TRBD1. The sample was peripheral blood. The receptor comes from a man in his 60s with COVID-19, enrolled during active disease. This CDR3 reads CASSEGQGNTEAFF. CDR3 in DNA: TGTGCCAGCAGTGAGGGACAGGGGAACACTGAAGCTTTCTTT.